Sequencing of this TCR beta chain was carried out in a study of T cell changes during pregnancy in multiple sclerosis. The CDR3 consists of 16 residues. Germline V lookup: CDR1 SEHNR, CDR2 FQNEAQ (reference sequence). Trimming cost V 10 bases and J 4 bases, with 24 bases left between them. Libraries were prepared by immunoSEQ multiplex PCR; TCRdb keeps only in-frame clonotypes and omits some of them. This table holds around 29,000 clones, around nine tenths found once. This sequence originates from a female donor with multiple sclerosis, enrolled in a pregnancy study. The gene calls are TRBV7-9 and TRBJ2-3; D is perhaps TRBD2 (5 bases). This specimen was CD4+ T cells from peripheral blood mononuclear cells, taken in the first trimester of pregnancy. The CDR3 spells CATKEGGYSGADTQYF. The CDR3 region has the DNA TGTGCCACCAAGGAAGGCGGGTATTCTGGGGCAGATACGCAGTATTTT.